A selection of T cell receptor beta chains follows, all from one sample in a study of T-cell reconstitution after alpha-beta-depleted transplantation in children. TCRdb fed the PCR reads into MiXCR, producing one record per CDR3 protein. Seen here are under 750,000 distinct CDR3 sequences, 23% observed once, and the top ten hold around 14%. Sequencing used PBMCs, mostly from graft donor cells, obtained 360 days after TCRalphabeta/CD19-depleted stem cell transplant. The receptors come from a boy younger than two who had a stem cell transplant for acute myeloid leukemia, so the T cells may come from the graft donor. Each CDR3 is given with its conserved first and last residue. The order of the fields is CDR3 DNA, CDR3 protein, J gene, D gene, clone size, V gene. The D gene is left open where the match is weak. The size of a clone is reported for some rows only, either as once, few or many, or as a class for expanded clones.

CDR3nt: TGTGCCAGCAGCCCAGCCGGGACAGGGCTTTACAATGAGCAGTTCTTC
CDR3aa: CASSPAGTGLYNEQFF
j_gene: TRBJ2-1
d_gene: TRBD1
abundance: few
v_gene: TRBV7-9

CDR3nt: TGTGCCAGCAGCTTAGTCCGCGAGCAGTACTTC
CDR3aa: CASSLVREQYF
j_gene: TRBJ2-7
d_gene: NA
abundance: NA
v_gene: TRBV7-2

CDR3nt: TGCGCCAGCAGCCAAGATCAGGGGGCAGAAGAGACCCAGTACTTC
CDR3aa: CASSQDQGAEETQYF
j_gene: TRBJ2-5
d_gene: TRBD1
abundance: many
v_gene: TRBV4-1

CDR3nt: TGTGCCAGCACCCGGGGGACAGACTATGGCTACACCTTC
CDR3aa: CASTRGTDYGYTF
j_gene: TRBJ1-2
d_gene: TRBD1
abundance: few
v_gene: TRBV6-1

CDR3nt: TGTGCCAGTAGTATGGAACAGGTGGTAAACCTGCGGCAGCCCCAGCATTTT
CDR3aa: CASSMEQVVNLRQPQHF
j_gene: TRBJ1-5
d_gene: NA
abundance: NA
v_gene: TRBV19

CDR3nt: TGTGCCTGGGCAGCGGGGGCAGATACGCAGTATTTT
CDR3aa: CAWAAGADTQYF
j_gene: TRBJ2-3
d_gene: TRBD2
abundance: few
v_gene: TRBV30

CDR3nt: TGTGCCAGCAGTTACTCGCCCCCCTACAATGAGCAGTTCTTC
CDR3aa: CASSYSPPYNEQFF
j_gene: TRBJ2-1
d_gene: NA
abundance: NA
v_gene: TRBV6-5

CDR3nt: TGTGCCAGCAGGGGAGTAGAACAAGAGACCCAGTACTTC
CDR3aa: CASRGVEQETQYF
j_gene: TRBJ2-5
d_gene: NA
abundance: once
v_gene: TRBV12-3/TRBV12-4

CDR3nt: TGTGCCAGCAGTCCGAAAAGTGGGGGCAGGTCAGATACGCAGTATTTT
CDR3aa: CASSPKSGGRSDTQYF
j_gene: TRBJ2-3
d_gene: NA
abundance: NA
v_gene: TRBV7-2

CDR3nt: TGTGCCAGCAGTTACTCGACGTTGGACAATGAGCAGTTCTTC
CDR3aa: CASSYSTLDNEQFF
j_gene: TRBJ2-1
d_gene: NA
abundance: NA
v_gene: TRBV6-5

CDR3nt: TGCAGTGCTAGGGACAGCAGCTCCTACGAGCAGTACTTC
CDR3aa: CSARDSSSYEQYF
j_gene: TRBJ2-7
d_gene: NA
abundance: many
v_gene: TRBV20-1

CDR3nt: TGTGCCATCAGTGAGTCGACGGCAGATACGCAGTATTTT
CDR3aa: CAISESTADTQYF
j_gene: TRBJ2-3
d_gene: NA
abundance: NA
v_gene: TRBV10-3

CDR3nt: TGCGCCAGCAGCTTGGAAGGCGGGGGGAACACTGAAGCTTTCTTT
CDR3aa: CASSLEGGGNTEAFF
j_gene: TRBJ1-1
d_gene: NA
abundance: NA
v_gene: TRBV5-1

CDR3nt: TGTGCCACCAGCAGAGACGGGGTAGGGGATGAAAAACTGTTTTTT
CDR3aa: CATSRDGVGDEKLFF
j_gene: TRBJ1-4
d_gene: NA
abundance: many
v_gene: TRBV15

CDR3nt: TGTGCCAGCAGTGCGGGAGGGGGGCAGCCAGATACGCAGTATTTT
CDR3aa: CASSAGGGQPDTQYF
j_gene: TRBJ2-3
d_gene: TRBD2
abundance: NA
v_gene: TRBV6-1

CDR3nt: TGTGCCAGCAGCTTCGCCGGTTCCTACGAGCAGTACTTC
CDR3aa: CASSFAGSYEQYF
j_gene: TRBJ2-7
d_gene: NA
abundance: many
v_gene: TRBV7-2

CDR3nt: TGTGCCAGCAGCTTAGAGAGGCAGCACACAGATACGCAGTATTTT
CDR3aa: CASSLERQHTDTQYF
j_gene: TRBJ2-3
d_gene: NA
abundance: few
v_gene: TRBV7-2

CDR3nt: TGTGCCAGCAGCCTGAGGGGGCACACTGAAGCTTTCTTT
CDR3aa: CASSLRGHTEAFF
j_gene: TRBJ1-1
d_gene: TRBD1
abundance: NA
v_gene: TRBV7-9

CDR3nt: TGCAGTGCTAGCCTTCCCGGGACCCCTAGCACAGATACGCAGTATTTT
CDR3aa: CSASLPGTPSTDTQYF
j_gene: TRBJ2-3
d_gene: NA
abundance: NA
v_gene: TRBV20-1

CDR3nt: TGCGCCAGCTCCCCGGGATCCGGGGGCTACACTGAAGCTTTCTTT
CDR3aa: CASSPGSGGYTEAFF
j_gene: TRBJ1-1
d_gene: NA
abundance: few
v_gene: TRBV5-1

CDR3nt: TGCAGTGCCCTGGGACTACACGAGACCCAGTACTTC
CDR3aa: CSALGLHETQYF
j_gene: TRBJ2-5
d_gene: TRBD2
abundance: few
v_gene: TRBV20-1

CDR3nt: TGTGCCAGCAGATTGAGGGGGGCCCAAGAGACCCAGTACTTC
CDR3aa: CASRLRGAQETQYF
j_gene: TRBJ2-5
d_gene: NA
abundance: NA
v_gene: TRBV7-2

CDR3nt: TGTGCCATCAGTGAGGGAGTCACAGGGGGATATAGCAATCAGCCCCAGCATTTT
CDR3aa: CAISEGVTGGYSNQPQHF
j_gene: TRBJ1-5
d_gene: TRBD1
abundance: NA
v_gene: TRBV10-3

CDR3nt: TGCGCCAGCAGCTTGGTGAGGGACAGGGGGAAAGATACGCAGTATTTT
CDR3aa: CASSLVRDRGKDTQYF
j_gene: TRBJ2-3
d_gene: TRBD1
abundance: NA
v_gene: TRBV5-1